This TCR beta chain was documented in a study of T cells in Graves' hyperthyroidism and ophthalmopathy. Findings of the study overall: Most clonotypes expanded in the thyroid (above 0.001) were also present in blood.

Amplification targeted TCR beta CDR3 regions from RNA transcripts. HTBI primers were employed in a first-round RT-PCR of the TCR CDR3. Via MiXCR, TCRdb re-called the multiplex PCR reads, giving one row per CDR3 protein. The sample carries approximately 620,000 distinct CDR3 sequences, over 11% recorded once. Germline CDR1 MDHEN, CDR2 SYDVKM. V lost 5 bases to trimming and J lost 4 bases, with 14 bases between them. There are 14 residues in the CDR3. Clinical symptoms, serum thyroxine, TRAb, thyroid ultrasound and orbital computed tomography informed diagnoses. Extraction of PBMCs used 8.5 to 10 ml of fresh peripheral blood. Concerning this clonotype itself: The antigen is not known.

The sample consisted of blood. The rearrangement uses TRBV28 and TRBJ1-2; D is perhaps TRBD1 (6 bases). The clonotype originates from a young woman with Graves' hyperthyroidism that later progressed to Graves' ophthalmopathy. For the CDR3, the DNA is TGTGCCAGCAGTGTAAACAGGGAGAGCTATGGCTACACCTTC. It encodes CASSVNRESYGYTF.